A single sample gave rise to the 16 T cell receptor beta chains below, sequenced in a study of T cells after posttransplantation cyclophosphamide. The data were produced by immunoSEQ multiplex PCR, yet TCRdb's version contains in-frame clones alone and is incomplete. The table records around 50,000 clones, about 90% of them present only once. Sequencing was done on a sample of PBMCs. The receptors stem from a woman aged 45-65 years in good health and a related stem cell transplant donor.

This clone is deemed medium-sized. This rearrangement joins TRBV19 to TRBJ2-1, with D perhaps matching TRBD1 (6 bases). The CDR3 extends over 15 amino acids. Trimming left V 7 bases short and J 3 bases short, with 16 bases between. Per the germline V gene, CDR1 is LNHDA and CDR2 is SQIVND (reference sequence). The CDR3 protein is CASKDSPLGYNEQFF. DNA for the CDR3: TGTGCCAGTAAGGACAGCCCTTTGGGCTACAATGAGCAGTTCTTC.

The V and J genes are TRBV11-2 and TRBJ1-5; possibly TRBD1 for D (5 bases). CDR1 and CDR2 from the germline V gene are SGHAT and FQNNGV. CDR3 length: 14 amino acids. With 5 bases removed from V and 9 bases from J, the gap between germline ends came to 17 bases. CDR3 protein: CASSREGIGGPQHF. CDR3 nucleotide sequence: TGTGCCAGCAGCCGAGAGGGCATCGGGGGGCCCCAGCATTTT.

DNA for the CDR3: TGCGCCAGCAGCATTGACAGGGACACTGAAGCTTTCTTT. Residues: CASSIDRDTEAFF. This chain connects TRBV5-1 to TRBJ1-1; 7 bases match TRBD1. CDR1 and CDR2 from the germline V gene are SGHRS and YFSETQ. V lost 4 bases, J lost 3 bases, and 3 bases stayed unmatched. The CDR3 has 13 amino acids.

CDR3 DNA sequence: TGCGCCAGCAGCCCCGGGACAGGGTCTTGGGAGCTGTTTTTT. Its translation is CASSPGTGSWELFF. The V gene is TRBV5-1, the J gene TRBJ2-2; 9 nucleotides agree with TRBD1. From germline, CDR1 is SGHRS and CDR2 YFSETQ. This CDR3 is built from 14 residues. The trim removed 4 bases at V and 9 bases at J, leaving 7 bases unmatched.

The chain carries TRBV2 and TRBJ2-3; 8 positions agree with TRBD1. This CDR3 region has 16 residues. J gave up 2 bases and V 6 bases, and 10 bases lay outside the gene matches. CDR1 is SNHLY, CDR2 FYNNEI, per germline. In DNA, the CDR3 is TGTGCCAGCAGCGTGGACAGGGCTCAATCCACAGATACGCAGTATTTT. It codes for CASSVDRAQSTDTQYF.

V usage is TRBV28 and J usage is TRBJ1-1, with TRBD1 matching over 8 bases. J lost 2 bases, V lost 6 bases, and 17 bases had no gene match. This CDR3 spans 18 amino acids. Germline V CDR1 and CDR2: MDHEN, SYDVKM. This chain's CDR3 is CASRASRDRGKLNTEAFF. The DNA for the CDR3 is TGTGCCAGCAGGGCTTCCCGAGACAGGGGTAAATTAAACACTGAAGCTTTCTTT. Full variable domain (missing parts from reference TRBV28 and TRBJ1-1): DVKVTQSSRYLVKRTGEKVFLECVQDMDHENMFWYRQDPGLGLRLIYFSYDVKMKEKGDIPEGYSVSREKKERFSLILESASTNQTSMYLCASRASRDRGKLNTEAFFGQGTRLTVV.

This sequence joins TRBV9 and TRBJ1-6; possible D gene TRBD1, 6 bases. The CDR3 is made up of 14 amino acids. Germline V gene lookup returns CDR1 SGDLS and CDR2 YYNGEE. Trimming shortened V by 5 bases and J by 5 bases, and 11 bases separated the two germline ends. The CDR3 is CASSFTGNNSPLHF. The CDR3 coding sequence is TGTGCCAGCAGTTTCACAGGGAATAATTCACCCCTCCACTTT.

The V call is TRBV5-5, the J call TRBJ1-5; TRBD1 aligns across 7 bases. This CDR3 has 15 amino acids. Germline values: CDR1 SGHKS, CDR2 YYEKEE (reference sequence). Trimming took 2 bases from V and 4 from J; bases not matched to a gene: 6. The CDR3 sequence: CASSFLGQKNQPQHF. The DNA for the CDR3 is TGTGCCAGCAGCTTTCTGGGACAGAAAAATCAGCCCCAGCATTTT.

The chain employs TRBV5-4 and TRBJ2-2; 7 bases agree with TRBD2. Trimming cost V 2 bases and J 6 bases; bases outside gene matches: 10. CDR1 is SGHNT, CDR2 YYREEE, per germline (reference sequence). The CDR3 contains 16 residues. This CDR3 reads CASSLGGSVRSGELFF. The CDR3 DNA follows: TGTGCCAGCAGCTTAGGCGGGAGTGTTAGGTCCGGGGAGCTGTTTTTT.

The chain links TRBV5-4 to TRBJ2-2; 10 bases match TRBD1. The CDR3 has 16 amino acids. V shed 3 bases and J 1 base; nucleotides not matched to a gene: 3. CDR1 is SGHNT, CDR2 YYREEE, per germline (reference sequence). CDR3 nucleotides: TGTGCCAGCAGCTCCCGGGACAGGGGGAACACCGGGGAGCTGTTTTTT. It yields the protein CASSSRDRGNTGELFF.

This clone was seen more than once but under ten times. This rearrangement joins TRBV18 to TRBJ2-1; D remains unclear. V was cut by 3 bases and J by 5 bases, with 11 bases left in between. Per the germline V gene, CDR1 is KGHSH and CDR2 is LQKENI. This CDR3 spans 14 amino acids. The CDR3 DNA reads TGTGCCAGCTCACCTCGCGAGTTCCACAATGAGCAGTTCTTC. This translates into CASSPREFHNEQFF.

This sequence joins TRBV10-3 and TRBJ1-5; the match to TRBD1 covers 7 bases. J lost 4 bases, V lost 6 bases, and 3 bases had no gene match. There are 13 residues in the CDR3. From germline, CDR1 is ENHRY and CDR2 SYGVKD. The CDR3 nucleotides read TGTGCCATCAGGCAGGGACAGAATCAGCCCCAGCATTTT. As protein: CAIRQGQNQPQHF.

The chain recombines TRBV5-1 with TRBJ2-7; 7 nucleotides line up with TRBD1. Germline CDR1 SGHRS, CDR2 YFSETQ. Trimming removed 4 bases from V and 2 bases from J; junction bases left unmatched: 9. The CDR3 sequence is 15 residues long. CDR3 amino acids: CASSRFGQAAYEQYF. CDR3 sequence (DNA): TGCGCCAGCAGCCGTTTCGGACAGGCCGCCTACGAGCAGTACTTC.

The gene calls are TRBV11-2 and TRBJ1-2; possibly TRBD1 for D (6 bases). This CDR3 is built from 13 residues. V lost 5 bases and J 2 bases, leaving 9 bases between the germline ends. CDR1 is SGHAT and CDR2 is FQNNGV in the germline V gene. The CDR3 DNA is TGTGCCAGCAGCGGAGACAGGAACTATGGCTACACCTTC. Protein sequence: CASSGDRNYGYTF.

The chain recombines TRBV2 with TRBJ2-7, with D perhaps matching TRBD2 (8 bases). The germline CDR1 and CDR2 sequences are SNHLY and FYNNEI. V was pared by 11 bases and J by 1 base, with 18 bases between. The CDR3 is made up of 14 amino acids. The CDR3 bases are TGTGCCGGTTTACAGGGGACTAGTTCCTACGAGCAGTACTTC. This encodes CAGLQGTSSYEQYF. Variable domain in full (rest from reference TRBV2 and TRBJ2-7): EPEVTQTPSHQVTQMGQEVILRCVPISNHLYFYWYRQILGQKVEFLVSFYNNEISEKSEIFDDQFSVERPDGSNFTLKIRSTKLEDSAMYFCAGLQGTSSYEQYFGPGTRLTVT.

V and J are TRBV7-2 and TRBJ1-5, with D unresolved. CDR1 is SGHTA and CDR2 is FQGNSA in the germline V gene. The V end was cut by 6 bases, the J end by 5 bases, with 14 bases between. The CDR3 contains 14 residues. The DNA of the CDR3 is TGTGCCAGCAGGTCTTACCCACGGGATCAGCCCCAGCATTTT. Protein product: CASRSYPRDQPQHF. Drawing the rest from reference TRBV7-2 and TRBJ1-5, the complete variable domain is GAGVSQSPSNKVTEKGKDVELRCDPISGHTALYWYRQSLGQGLEFLIYFQGNSAPDKSGLPSDRFSAERTGGSVSTLTIQRTQQEDSAVYLCASRSYPRDQPQHFGDGTRLSIL.